The 27 T cell receptor beta chains below all came from one sample that was sequenced in a study of OX40 agonist ivuxolimab in advanced cancers. The assay was immunoSEQ multiplex PCR, and TCRdb's table has in-frame clones only and misses some. The sample includes over 55,000 clones, roughly 88% of them seen just once. Sequencing used CD4+ or CD8+ T cells sorted from blood, obtained in a trial of the OX40 agonist ivuxolimab. The receptors originated from an adult with an advanced solid tumor such as melanoma, head and neck, liver or kidney cancer.

CDR3: CASSQGRTNEKLFF. For the CDR3, the DNA is TGCGCCAGCAGCCAGGGGAGGACTAATGAAAAACTGTTTTTT. The rearrangement uses TRBV5-1 and TRBJ1-4; a weak D match, TRBD1 (6 bases). The ends were cut back, 4 bases at V and 2 bases at J, with 9 bases in the middle. Germline V gene lookup returns CDR1 SGHRS and CDR2 YFSETQ. This CDR3 region has 14 residues.

The V gene is TRBV28, the J gene TRBJ1-3, with 8 positions matching TRBD1. Germline lookup yields CDR1 MDHEN and CDR2 SYDVKM. The CDR3 runs to 15 residues. Germline trimming cut 6 bases from V and 4 bases from J; bases unmatched to any gene: 8. This CDR3 is CASSRTGLTGNTIYF. Here the CDR3 DNA reads TGTGCCAGCAGCAGGACAGGGCTAACGGGAAACACCATATATTTT.

This CDR3 reads CASSLKRGTEAFF. CDR3 bases: TGTGCCAGCAGCTTAAAGCGGGGCACTGAAGCTTTCTTT. The gene calls are TRBV7-3 and TRBJ1-1; D ambiguous. The CDR3 totals 13 residues. CDR1 and CDR2 (germline): SGHTA, FQGTGA. V lost 1 base to trimming and J lost 4 bases, with 7 bases between them. The variable domain in full, completed from reference TRBV7-3 and TRBJ1-1, reads GAGVSQTPSNKVTEKGKYVELRCDPISGHTALYWYRQSLGQGPEFLIYFQGTGAADDSGLPNDRFFAVRPEGSVSTLKIQRTERGDSAVYLCASSLKRGTEAFFGQGTRLTVV.

This sequence joins TRBV6-6 and TRBJ2-1; tentatively, D is TRBD1 (5 bases). V was trimmed by 8 bases and J by 2 bases, leaving 10 bases between them. This CDR3 contains 13 residues. The germline V gene has CDR1 MNHNY and CDR2 SVGAGI (reference sequence). Here the CDR3 DNA reads TGTGCCAGCTCTACAGGTGCCTACAATGAGCAGTTCTTC. It specifies CASSTGAYNEQFF.

The rearrangement links TRBV10-3 to TRBJ2-2; 7 bases match TRBD1. The ends lost 0 bases at V and 7 bases at J; junction bases unmatched: 11. This CDR3 has 17 residues. Germline CDR1 reads ENHRY; CDR2 reads SYGVKD. The CDR3 loop is CAISESNAGGNGGELFF. The CDR3 DNA reads as TGTGCCATCAGTGAGTCGAATGCAGGGGGAAATGGCGGGGAGCTGTTTTTT.

The J gene is TRBJ1-1, the V gene TRBV19, with 7 nucleotides matching TRBD1. V trimming: 6 bases; J trimming: 0 bases; junction bases outside the gene matches: 7. Germline V gene data show CDR1 as LNHDA and CDR2 as SQIVND (reference sequence). The CDR3 has 15 amino acids. The DNA for the CDR3 is TGTGCCAGTAGACCGGACAGGAAAATGAACACTGAAGCTTTCTTT. It is translated as CASRPDRKMNTEAFF. Full variable domain (missing parts from reference TRBV19 and TRBJ1-1): DGGITQSPKYLFRKEGQNVTLSCEQNLNHDAMYWYRQDPGQGLRLIYYSQIVNDFQKGDIAEGYSVSREKKESFPLTVTSAQKNPTAFYLCASRPDRKMNTEAFFGQGTRLTVV.

The genes are TRBV7-2 and TRBJ1-2, with D unclear. This CDR3 comprises 15 residues. CDR1 is SGHTA, CDR2 FQGNSA, per germline. The V gene lost 1 base and the J gene lost 1 base, with 10 bases spanning the gap. The CDR3 nucleotides are TGTGCCAGCAGCTTAGGAGGGCCCATTAACTATGGCTACACCTTC. Protein sequence: CASSLGGPINYGYTF.

The V and J genes are TRBV28 and TRBJ2-5; possible D gene TRBD2, 6 bases. This CDR3 is 15 amino acids long. Germline V gives CDR1 MDHEN, CDR2 SYDVKM. V was shortened by 5 bases and J by 1 base, with 14 bases between the two germline ends. Here the CDR3 DNA reads TGTGCCAGCAGTAGGTCAACTAGCATCCAAGAGACCCAGTACTTC. Protein sequence: CASSRSTSIQETQYF.

The chain is built from TRBV29-1 and TRBJ1-1, with no clear D. Looked up from germline, CDR1 is SQVTM and CDR2 is ANQGSEA. The CDR3 totals 14 residues. The V end lost 2 bases, the J end lost 11 bases, and 21 bases lay between the germline ends. For the CDR3, the DNA is TGCAGCGTTGAACCCCTCGGGGAGGGAGGATCGGCTTTCTTT. It yields the protein CSVEPLGEGGSAFF.

J is TRBJ2-1 and V is TRBV4-2; 8 bases agree with TRBD1. The CDR3 spans 17 residues. After removal of 0 bases from V and 0 bases from J, the junction contained 4 bases not matched to a gene. Germline-derived CDR1 and CDR2 are LGHNA and YNFKEQ. The CDR3 region is CASSQDPGQASYNEQFF. The CDR3 nucleotides read TGTGCCAGCAGCCAAGATCCGGGACAGGCCTCCTACAATGAGCAGTTCTTC.

This chain links TRBV6-5 with TRBJ1-2; D ambiguous. Germline V gene data show CDR1 as MNHEY and CDR2 as SVGAGI. V was cut by 2 bases and J by 0 bases, with 4 bases left in between. The CDR3 has 13 residues. The CDR3 protein is CASSYAPNYGYTF. In nucleotides, the CDR3 is TGTGCCAGCAGTTACGCCCCTAACTATGGCTACACCTTC.

V is TRBV10-1 and J is TRBJ2-2; TRBD2 matches 14 bases. Germline lookup yields CDR1 WNHNN and CDR2 SYGVQD (reference sequence). Trimming cost V 7 bases and J 3 bases; bases outside gene matches: 7. The CDR3 contains 17 residues. The CDR3 spells CASMGTSGGGDTGELFF. CDR3 nucleotide sequence: TGCGCCAGCATGGGGACTAGCGGGGGTGGGGACACCGGGGAGCTGTTTTTT.

The V and J genes are TRBV5-1 and TRBJ2-2, with 10 bases fitting TRBD1. Germline assignment: CDR1 SGHRS and CDR2 YFSETQ. V trimming: 3 bases; J trimming: 6 bases; junction bases outside the gene matches: 5. The CDR3 totals 15 residues. The CDR3 here is CASSWGTGAAGELFF. The CDR3 bases are TGCGCCAGCAGCTGGGGGACAGGGGCAGCCGGGGAGCTGTTTTTT.

The rearrangement uses TRBV29-1 and TRBJ2-5; D is ambiguous. Trimming left V 4 bases short and J 4 bases short, with 16 bases between. This CDR3 has 14 residues. Germline CDR1 and CDR2: SQVTM and ANQGSEA. CDR3 in DNA: TGCAGCGTTGTTTTCGGAATCGTGGGAGAGACCCAGTACTTC. It codes for CSVVFGIVGETQYF.

The chain carries TRBV14 and TRBJ2-2; no firm D call. The CDR3 loop spans 12 amino acids. V lost 1 base, J lost 7 bases, and 4 bases lay in between. Germline-derived CDR1 and CDR2 are SGHDN and FVKESK. CDR3 sequence (DNA): TGTGCCAGCAGCCAAGCCCTCGGGGAGCTGTTTTTT. This gives the protein CASSQALGELFF.

The chain carries TRBV4-1 and TRBJ2-5; TRBD2 is a possible D gene (5 bases). Trimming took off 5 bases at V and 2 bases at J, with 9 bases between the two ends. Germline CDR1 MGHRA, CDR2 YSYEKL. CDR3 length: 13 amino acids. This CDR3 reads CASSRSGQETQYF. CDR3 nucleotide sequence: TGCGCCAGCAGCAGAAGCGGACAAGAGACCCAGTACTTC.

This chain joins TRBV19 and TRBJ2-7; TRBD1 agrees at 8 bases. Germline loops: CDR1 LNHDA, CDR2 SQIVND (reference sequence). The CDR3 sequence is 14 residues long. Trimming at V came to 5 bases and at J to 3 bases, leaving 6 bases not matched to a gene. In DNA, the CDR3 is TGTGCCAGTAGTCCCCGGGACAGGAGCTACGAGCAGTACTTC. This translates into CASSPRDRSYEQYF.

In its sample, this clone was seen a few times. This chain links TRBV27 with TRBJ1-4; no reliable D call. With 8 bases removed from V and 0 bases from J, the gap between germline ends came to 7 bases. The CDR3 loop spans 13 amino acids. Germline V gives CDR1 MNHEY, CDR2 SMNVEV (reference sequence). This CDR3 is CASRRATNEKLFF. The CDR3 DNA follows: TGTGCCAGCCGCCGTGCAACTAATGAAAAACTGTTTTTT.

The V gene is TRBV18, the J gene TRBJ1-5, with D possibly TRBD1 on 6 matching bases. Germline values: CDR1 KGHSH, CDR2 LQKENI. Trimming removed 6 bases from V and 0 bases from J, with 12 bases in between. The CDR3 runs to 15 residues. CDR3 DNA: TGTGCCAGCTCTACCGGACAGCATAGCAATCAGCCCCAGCATTTT. Protein product: CASSTGQHSNQPQHF. Using reference TRBV18 and TRBJ1-5 for the parts outside the CDR3, the full variable domain is NAGVMQNPRHLVRRRGQEARLRCSPMKGHSHVYWYRQLPEEGLKFMVYLQKENIIDESGMPKERFSAEFPKEGPSILRIQQVVRGDSAAYFCASSTGQHSNQPQHFGDGTRLSIL.

The J gene is TRBJ2-7, the V gene TRBV6-6; D is unresolved. This CDR3 has 14 amino acids. The V end was cut by 7 bases, the J end by 2 bases, with 15 bases between. Germline V lookup: CDR1 MNHNY, CDR2 SVGAGI (reference sequence). The CDR3 DNA sequence: TGTGCCAGCACCCCTAATTCGTTGACCTACGAGCAGTACTTC. Residues: CASTPNSLTYEQYF.

This chain uses TRBV19 with TRBJ1-2; perhaps TRBD1 as D (6 bases). CDR1 is LNHDA and CDR2 is SQIVND in the germline V gene (reference sequence). V shed 7 bases and J shed 4 bases, with 16 bases lying between them. The CDR3 consists of 14 residues. CDR3: CASKYGRTAYGYTF. Written as DNA, the CDR3 is TGTGCCAGTAAATACGGACGGACAGCCTATGGCTACACCTTC. Full variable domain (missing parts from reference TRBV19 and TRBJ1-2): DGGITQSPKYLFRKEGQNVTLSCEQNLNHDAMYWYRQDPGQGLRLIYYSQIVNDFQKGDIAEGYSVSREKKESFPLTVTSAQKNPTAFYLCASKYGRTAYGYTFGSGTRLTVV.

CDR3 sequence (DNA): TGCGCCAGCAGCCTCCCCCCCACAGATACGCAGTATTTT. Its protein is CASSLPPTDTQYF. This sequence joins TRBV5-1 and TRBJ2-3; D ambiguous. Trimming cost V 4 bases and J 2 bases, with 8 bases left between them. The CDR3 consists of 13 residues. CDR1 is SGHRS, CDR2 YFSETQ, per germline.

This chain connects TRBV19 to TRBJ1-1, with 7 bases matching TRBD1. The V gene end was trimmed by 7 bases and the J gene end by 0 bases; junction bases not matched to a gene: 20. This CDR3 has 19 amino acids. Germline V lookup: CDR1 LNHDA, CDR2 SQIVND (reference sequence). This CDR3 reads CASTNEIPGQIFMNTEAFF. CDR3 DNA: TGTGCCAGTACCAACGAAATCCCGGGACAGATTTTTATGAACACTGAAGCTTTCTTT.

This rearrangement joins TRBV28 to TRBJ2-3, with 13 positions matching TRBD2. After removal of 6 bases from V and 4 bases from J, the junction contained 7 bases not matched to a gene. Germline CDR1 MDHEN, CDR2 SYDVKM. The CDR3 has 16 residues. CDR3 loop: CASRPGLAGRSDTQYF. The CDR3 DNA reads TGTGCCAGCAGACCGGGACTAGCGGGGCGATCAGATACGCAGTATTTT.

V usage is TRBV5-6 and J usage is TRBJ2-2; no firm D call. This CDR3 is built from 13 residues. Germline CDR1 is SGHDT and CDR2 is YYEEEE. The V end was cut by 4 bases, the J end by 6 bases, with 10 bases between. CDR3 region: CASSVDPSGELFF. For the CDR3, the DNA is TGTGCCAGCAGCGTCGACCCTTCCGGGGAGCTGTTTTTT. The full variable domain, in which reference TRBV5-6 and TRBJ2-2 provide the parts outside the CDR3, is DAGVTQSPTHLIKTRGQQVTLRCSPKSGHDTVSWYQQALGQGPQFIFQYYEEEERQRGNFPDRFSGHQFPNYSSELNVNALLLGDSALYLCASSVDPSGELFFGEGSRLTVL.

The chain joins TRBV25-1 to TRBJ1-6; tentative D call: TRBD1 (6 bases). Germline V gene data show CDR1 as MGHDK and CDR2 as SYGVNS. Trimming shortened V by 5 bases and J by 10 bases, and 21 bases separated the two germline ends. This CDR3 is 16 amino acids long. The DNA for the CDR3 is TGTGCCAGCAGTACGGGGGGGCGAATAGAAGGATCACCCCTCCACTTT. Translation gives CASSTGGRIEGSPLHF.

The chain is built from TRBV6-1 and TRBJ2-4, with TRBD1 identical over 7 bases. V dropped 6 bases and J dropped 8; count of bases not matched to a gene: 7. The CDR3 contains 13 residues. Germline lookup yields CDR1 MNHNS and CDR2 SASEGT. Here the CDR3 reads CASRQGLEYIQYF. The CDR3 DNA follows: TGTGCCAGCAGACAGGGGCTGGAGTACATTCAGTACTTC.